The 3 T cell receptor beta chains reported below all come from one sample, sequenced in a study of shared clonotypes between healthy human individuals. The method was immunoSEQ multiplex PCR; TCRdb's version includes in-frame clones alone and lacks a portion of them. The sample records under 2.5 million clones, around 90% being singletons. Input material: naive CD4+ T cells from PBMCs. Subset indicated: CD45RA+ positively selected. The receptors come from a young man in good health. Some clones in this sample may be carry-over from other donors' samples.

The chain is built from TRBV7-2 and TRBJ1-2; D is undetermined. The CDR3 contains 14 residues. Germline V gives CDR1 SGHTA, CDR2 FQGNSA. V gave up 1 base and J gave up 0 bases, with 6 bases separating them. CDR3 DNA: TGTGCCAGCAGCTTAGGAGCCTCTAACTATGGCTACACCTTC. Its protein product is CASSLGASNYGYTF.

The chain carries TRBV5-1 and TRBJ2-7; D possibly corresponds to TRBD2 (6 bases). Trimming removed 1 base from V and 6 bases from J, with 14 bases in between. The CDR3 is made up of 14 amino acids. CDR1 is SGHRS, CDR2 YFSETQ, per germline. This CDR3 reads CASSLSGVIGEQYF. The CDR3 DNA reads TGCGCCAGCAGCTTGTCGGGAGTCATAGGCGAGCAGTACTTC. The full variable domain, rest sourced from reference TRBV5-1 and TRBJ2-7, is KAGVTQTPRYLIKTRGQQVTLSCSPISGHRSVSWYQQTPGQGLQFLFEYFSETQRNKGNFPGRFSGRQFSNSRSEMNVSTLELGDSALYLCASSLSGVIGEQYFGPGTRLTVT.

The J gene is TRBJ1-5, the V gene TRBV5-8; 7 nucleotides agree with TRBD1. CDR3 length equals 14 residues. Trimming cost V 3 bases and J 9 bases; bases outside gene matches: 9. CDR1 is SGHTS, CDR2 YDEGEE, per germline. The CDR3 coding sequence is TGTGCCAGCAGCTCATACAGGGGTTCCATGCCCCAGCATTTT. It yields the protein CASSSYRGSMPQHF.